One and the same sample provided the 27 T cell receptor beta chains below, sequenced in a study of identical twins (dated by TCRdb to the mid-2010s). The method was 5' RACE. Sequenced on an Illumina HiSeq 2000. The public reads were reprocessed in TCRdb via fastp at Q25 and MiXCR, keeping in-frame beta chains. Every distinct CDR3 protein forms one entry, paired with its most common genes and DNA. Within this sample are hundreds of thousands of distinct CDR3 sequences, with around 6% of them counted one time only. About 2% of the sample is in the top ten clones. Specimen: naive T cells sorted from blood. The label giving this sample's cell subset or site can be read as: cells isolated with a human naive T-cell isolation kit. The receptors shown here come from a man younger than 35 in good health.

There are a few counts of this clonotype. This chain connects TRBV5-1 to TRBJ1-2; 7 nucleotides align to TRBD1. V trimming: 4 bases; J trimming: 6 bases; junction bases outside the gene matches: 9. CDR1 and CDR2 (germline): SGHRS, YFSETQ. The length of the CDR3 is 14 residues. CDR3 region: CASSTPEGANGYTF. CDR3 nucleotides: TGCGCCAGCAGCACCCCTGAGGGGGCGAATGGCTACACCTTC.

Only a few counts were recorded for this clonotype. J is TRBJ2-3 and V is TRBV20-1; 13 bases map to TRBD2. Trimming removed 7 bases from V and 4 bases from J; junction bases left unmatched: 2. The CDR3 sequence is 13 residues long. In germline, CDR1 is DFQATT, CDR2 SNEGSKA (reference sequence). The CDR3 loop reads CSVGTSGADTQYF. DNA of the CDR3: TGCAGTGTAGGGACTAGCGGGGCAGATACGCAGTATTTT.

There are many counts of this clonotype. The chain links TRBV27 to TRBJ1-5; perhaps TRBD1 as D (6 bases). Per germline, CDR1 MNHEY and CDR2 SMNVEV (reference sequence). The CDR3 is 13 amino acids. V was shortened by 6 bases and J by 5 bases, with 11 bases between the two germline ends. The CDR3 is CASSKDRYQPQHF. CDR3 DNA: TGTGCCAGCAGCAAGGACAGATATCAGCCCCAGCATTTT.

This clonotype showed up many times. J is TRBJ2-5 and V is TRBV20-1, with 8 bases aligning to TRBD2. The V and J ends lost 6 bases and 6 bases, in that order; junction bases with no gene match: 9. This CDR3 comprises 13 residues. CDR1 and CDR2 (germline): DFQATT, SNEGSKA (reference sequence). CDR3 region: CSALVAGIQTQYF. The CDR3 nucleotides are TGCAGTGCGCTAGTAGCGGGAATTCAGACCCAGTACTTC.

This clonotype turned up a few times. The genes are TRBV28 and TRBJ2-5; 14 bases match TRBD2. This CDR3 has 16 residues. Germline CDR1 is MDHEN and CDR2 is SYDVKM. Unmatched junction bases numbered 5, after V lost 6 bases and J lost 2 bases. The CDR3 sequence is CASRGLAGVLQETQYF. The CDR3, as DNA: TGTGCCAGCAGGGGACTAGCGGGAGTCCTACAAGAGACCCAGTACTTC.

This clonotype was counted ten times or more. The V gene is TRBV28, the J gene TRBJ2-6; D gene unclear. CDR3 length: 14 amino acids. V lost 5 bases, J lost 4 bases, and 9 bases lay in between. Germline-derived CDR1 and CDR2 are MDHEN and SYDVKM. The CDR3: CASSTEAGANVLTF. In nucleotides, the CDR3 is TGTGCCAGCAGTACAGAAGCGGGGGCCAACGTCCTGACTTTC.

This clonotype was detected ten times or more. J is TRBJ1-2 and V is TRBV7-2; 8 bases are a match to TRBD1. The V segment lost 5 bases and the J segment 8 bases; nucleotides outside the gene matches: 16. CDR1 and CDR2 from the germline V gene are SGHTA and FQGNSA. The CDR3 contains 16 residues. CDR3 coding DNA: TGTGCCAGCAGCCCACGGAAGGGGCAGGGGGCGCAGGGCTACACCTTC. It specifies CASSPRKGQGAQGYTF.

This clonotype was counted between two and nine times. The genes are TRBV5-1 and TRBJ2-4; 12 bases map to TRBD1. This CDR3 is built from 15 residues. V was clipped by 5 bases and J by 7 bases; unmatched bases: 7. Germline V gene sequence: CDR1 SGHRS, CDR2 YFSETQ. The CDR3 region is CASSSPGTGGNIQYF. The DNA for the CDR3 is TGCGCCAGCAGTTCCCCCGGGACAGGGGGCAACATTCAGTACTTC.

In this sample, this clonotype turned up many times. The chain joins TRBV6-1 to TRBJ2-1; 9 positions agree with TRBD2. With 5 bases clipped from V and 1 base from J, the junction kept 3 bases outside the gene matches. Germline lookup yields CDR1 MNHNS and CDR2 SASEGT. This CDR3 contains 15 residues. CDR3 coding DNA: TGTGCCAGCAGTCAGACTAGCGGTTCCTACAATGAGCAGTTCTTC. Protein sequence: CASSQTSGSYNEQFF.

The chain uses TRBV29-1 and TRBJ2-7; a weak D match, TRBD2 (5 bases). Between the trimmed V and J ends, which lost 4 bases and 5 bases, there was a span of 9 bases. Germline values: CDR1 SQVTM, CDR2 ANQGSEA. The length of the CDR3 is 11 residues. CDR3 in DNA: TGCAGCGTTGTGGGAGAAAACGAGCAGTACTTC. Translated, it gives CSVVGENEQYF.

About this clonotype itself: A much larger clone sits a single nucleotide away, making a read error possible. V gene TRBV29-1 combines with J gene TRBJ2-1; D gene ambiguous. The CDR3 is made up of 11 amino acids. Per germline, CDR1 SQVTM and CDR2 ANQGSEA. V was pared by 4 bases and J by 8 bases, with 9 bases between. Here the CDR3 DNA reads TGCAGCGTTGGGGTTGGGGATGAGCAGTTCTTC. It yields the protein CSVGVGDEQFF.

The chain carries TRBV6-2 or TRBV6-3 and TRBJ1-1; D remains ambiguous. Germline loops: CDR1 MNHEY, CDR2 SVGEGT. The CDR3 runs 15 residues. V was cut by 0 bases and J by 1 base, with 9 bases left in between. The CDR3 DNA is TGTGCCAGCAGTTACTCGATGGGCGGGAACACTGAAGCTTTCTTT. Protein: CASSYSMGGNTEAFF.

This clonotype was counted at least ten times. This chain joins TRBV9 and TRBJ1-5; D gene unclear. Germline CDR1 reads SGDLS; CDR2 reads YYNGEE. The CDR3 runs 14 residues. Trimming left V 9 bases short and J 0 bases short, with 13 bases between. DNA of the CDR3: TGTGCCAACACGAAGCACTATAGCAATCAGCCCCAGCATTTT. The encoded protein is CANTKHYSNQPQHF.

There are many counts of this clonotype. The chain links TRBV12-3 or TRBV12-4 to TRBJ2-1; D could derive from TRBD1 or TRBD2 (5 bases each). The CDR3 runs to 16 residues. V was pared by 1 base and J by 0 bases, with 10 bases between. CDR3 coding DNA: TGTGCCAGCAGTTTAGTTGCAGGGAGCTCCTACAATGAGCAGTTCTTC. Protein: CASSLVAGSSYNEQFF.

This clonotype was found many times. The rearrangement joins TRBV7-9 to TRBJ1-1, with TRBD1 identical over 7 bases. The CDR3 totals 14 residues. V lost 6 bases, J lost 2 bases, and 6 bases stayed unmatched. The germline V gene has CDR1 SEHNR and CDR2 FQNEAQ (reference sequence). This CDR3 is CASSIQGPNTEAFF. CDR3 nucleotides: TGTGCCAGCAGTATACAGGGGCCAAACACTGAAGCTTTCTTT.

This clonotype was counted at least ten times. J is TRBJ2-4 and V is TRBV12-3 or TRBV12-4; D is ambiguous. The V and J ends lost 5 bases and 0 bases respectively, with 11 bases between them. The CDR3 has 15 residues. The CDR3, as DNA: TGTGCCAGCAGTCCCAGCCGACTAGCCAAAAACATTCAGTACTTC. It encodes CASSPSRLAKNIQYF.

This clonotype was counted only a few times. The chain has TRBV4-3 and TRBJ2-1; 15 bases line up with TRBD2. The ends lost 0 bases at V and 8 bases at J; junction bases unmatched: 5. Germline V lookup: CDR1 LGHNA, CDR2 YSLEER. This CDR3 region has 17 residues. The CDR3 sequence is CASSQDGGLAGGYEQFF. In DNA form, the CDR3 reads TGCGCCAGCAGCCAAGATGGAGGACTAGCGGGAGGGTATGAGCAGTTCTTC.

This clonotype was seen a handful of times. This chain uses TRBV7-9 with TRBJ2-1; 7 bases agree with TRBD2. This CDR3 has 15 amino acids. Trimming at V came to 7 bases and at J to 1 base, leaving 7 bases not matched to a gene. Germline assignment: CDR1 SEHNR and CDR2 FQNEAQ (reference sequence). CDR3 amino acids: CASTLKGLSYNEQFF. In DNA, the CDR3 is TGTGCCAGCACCCTGAAGGGACTATCCTACAATGAGCAGTTCTTC.

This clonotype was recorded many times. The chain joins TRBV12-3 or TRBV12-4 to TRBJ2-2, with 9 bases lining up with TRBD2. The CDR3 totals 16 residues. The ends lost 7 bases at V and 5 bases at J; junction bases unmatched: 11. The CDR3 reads CASNPSGAVGTGELFF. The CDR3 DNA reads TGTGCCAGCAACCCTAGCGGGGCAGTTGGTACCGGGGAGCTGTTTTTT.

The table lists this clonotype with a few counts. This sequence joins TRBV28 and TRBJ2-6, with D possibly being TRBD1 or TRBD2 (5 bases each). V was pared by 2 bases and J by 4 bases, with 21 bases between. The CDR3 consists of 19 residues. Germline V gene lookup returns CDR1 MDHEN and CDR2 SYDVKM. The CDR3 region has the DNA TGTGCCAGCAGTTTAGGGCCGGGGCGTGTGTTGACCGGGGCCAACGTCCTGACTTTC. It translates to CASSLGPGRVLTGANVLTF.

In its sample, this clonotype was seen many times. The CDR3 coding sequence is TGTGCCAGCAGCTCGACGCAGGGCCCGCGGGGAGAGACCCAGTACTTC. This codes for CASSSTQGPRGETQYF. This chain connects TRBV12-3 or TRBV12-4 to TRBJ2-5, with D maybe TRBD2 (6 bases). The CDR3 sequence is 16 residues long. V lost 6 bases to trimming and J lost 4 bases, with 21 bases between them.

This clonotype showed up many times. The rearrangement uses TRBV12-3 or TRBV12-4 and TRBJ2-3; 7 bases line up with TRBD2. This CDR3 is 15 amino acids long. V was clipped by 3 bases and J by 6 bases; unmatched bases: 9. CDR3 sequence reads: CASSFLLAGGDTQYF. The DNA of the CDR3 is TGTGCCAGCAGTTTTCTACTAGCCGGGGGGGATACGCAGTATTTT.

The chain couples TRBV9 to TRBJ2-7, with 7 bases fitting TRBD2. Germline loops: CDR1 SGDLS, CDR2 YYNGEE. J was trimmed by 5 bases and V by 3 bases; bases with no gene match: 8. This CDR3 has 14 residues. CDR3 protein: CASSAAGLSHEQYF. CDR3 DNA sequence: TGTGCCAGCAGCGCAGCGGGGCTCAGCCACGAGCAGTACTTC.

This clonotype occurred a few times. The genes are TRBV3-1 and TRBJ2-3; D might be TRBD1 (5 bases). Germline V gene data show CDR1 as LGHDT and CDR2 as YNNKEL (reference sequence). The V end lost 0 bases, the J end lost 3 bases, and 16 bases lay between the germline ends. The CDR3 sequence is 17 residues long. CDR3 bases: TGTGCCAGCAGCCAAGACCGCCGTAGGGGAATTACAGATACGCAGTATTTT. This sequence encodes CASSQDRRRGITDTQYF.

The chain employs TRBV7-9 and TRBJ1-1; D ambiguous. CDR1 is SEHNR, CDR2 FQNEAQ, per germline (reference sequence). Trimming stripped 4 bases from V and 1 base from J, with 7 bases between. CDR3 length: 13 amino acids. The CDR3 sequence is CASSYSQNTEAFF. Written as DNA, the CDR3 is TGTGCCAGCAGCTATTCCCAGAACACTGAAGCTTTCTTT.

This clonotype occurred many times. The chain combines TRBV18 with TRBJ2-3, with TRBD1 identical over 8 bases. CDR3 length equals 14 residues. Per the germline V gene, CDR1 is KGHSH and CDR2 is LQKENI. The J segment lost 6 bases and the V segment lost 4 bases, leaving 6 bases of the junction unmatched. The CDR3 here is CASSLRTGPDTQYF. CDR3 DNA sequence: TGTGCCAGCTCACTTCGGACAGGGCCCGATACGCAGTATTTT.

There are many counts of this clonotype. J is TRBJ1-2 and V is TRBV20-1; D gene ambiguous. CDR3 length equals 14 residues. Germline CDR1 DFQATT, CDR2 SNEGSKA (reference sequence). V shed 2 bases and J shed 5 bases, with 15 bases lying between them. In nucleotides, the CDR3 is TGCAGTGCTAGAAGGCCAACGGGAAATTATGGCTACACCTTC. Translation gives CSARRPTGNYGYTF.